The 18 T cell receptor beta chains in this list originate from one sample, sequenced in a study of T cell clonality in common variable immunodeficiency. Regarding the study as a whole: Reportedly, TCR beta sequences from common variable immunodeficiency showed fewer deletions and N-nucleotide insertions.

Using immunoSEQ multiplex PCR, the repertoire was profiled, and TCRdb retains in-frame clones only, with some absent. The sample shows under 40,000 clones, none of them appearing just once. The antigens for these receptors are not known. The sequenced sample was peripheral blood mononuclear cells. Receptors were obtained from a human donor with common variable immunodeficiency.

Comment on this clone: The read terminates 3 residues ahead of where the CDR3 ends, so the germline J gene completes it. The rearrangement links TRBV5-3 to TRBJ2-7, with D perhaps matching TRBD2 (6 bases). TRBV5-3 is given ORF status, its function remaining uncertain. This CDR3 is built from 15 residues. Trimming took off 0 bases at V and 4 bases at J, with 14 bases between the two ends. This CDR3 reads CARSLGIPLAYEQYF. The part of the CDR3 DNA that was read is TGTGCCAGAAGCTTGGGCATCCCGCTAGCGTACGAG.

This clone has just a few counts. The read stops 3 residues short of the end of the CDR3; the missing end is completed from the germline J gene. The rearrangement joins TRBV11-3 to TRBJ2-7; 8 bases align to TRBD2. This CDR3 is built from 13 residues. Germline loops: CDR1 SGHNT, CDR2 YENEEA. After removal of 7 bases from V and 2 bases from J, the junction contained 4 bases not matched to a gene. The CDR3 protein is CASKGGGTYEQYF. CDR3 DNA (partial): TGTGCCAGCAAGGGCGGGGGGACCTACGAG.

This clone was detected a few times. The CDR3 end lies 3 residues beyond the end of the read and is filled in from the germline J gene. The chain employs TRBV6-4 and TRBJ2-3; 7 nucleotides align to TRBD2. V was pared by 2 bases and J by 6 bases, with 11 bases of the junction left unmatched. Germline V lookup: CDR1 MRHNA, CDR2 SNTAGT. This CDR3 region has 16 residues. The chain's CDR3 is CASSDLSGGEGDTQYF. CDR3 DNA, as far as it was read: TGTGCCAGCAGTGACCTGTCTGGCGGGGAGGGTGATACG.

A remark on this clone: The read halts 3 residues ahead of the CDR3 end, with the missing end drawn from the germline J gene. The V and J genes are TRBV11-2 and TRBJ1-1; tentatively, D is TRBD1 (5 bases). Trimming took 3 bases from V and 0 from J, leaving 11 bases between them. The CDR3 runs to 15 residues. CDR1 and CDR2 (germline): SGHAT, FQNNGV. CDR3 DNA, as far as it was read: TGTGCCAGCAGCTTCGGAAGGGGTATGAACACTGAA. This gives the protein CASSFGRGMNTE. The entire CDR3 sequence reads CASSFGRGMNTEAFF.

In its sample, this clone was seen many times. From the germline J gene comes the end of the CDR3, since the read stops 3 residues before it. The chain links TRBV6-4 to TRBJ2-3, with TRBD2 matching 8 bases. Germline values: CDR1 MRHNA, CDR2 SNTAGT. V lost 6 bases, J lost 2 bases, and 7 bases stayed unmatched. The CDR3 is 15 residues long. Here the CDR3 reads CASSAGGRPTDTQYF. The sequenced part of the CDR3 DNA is TGTGCCAGCAGCGCGGGGGGCAGGCCCACAGATACG.

Comment on this clone: The read terminates 3 residues before the CDR3 end, so the remaining end is supplied by the germline J gene. V usage is TRBV7-9 and J usage is TRBJ2-7; D is uncertain. The CDR3 consists of 14 residues. V dropped 1 base and J dropped 3 bases, with 10 bases sitting between them. Germline CDR1 and CDR2: SEHNR and FQNEAQ (reference sequence). Here the CDR3 reads CASSLDVVSYEQYF. The sequenced CDR3 bases are TGTGCCAGCAGCTTAGACGTGGTCAGCTACGAG.

To note about this clone: The read comes to an end 3 residues before the CDR3 does, leaving the germline J gene to fill in the end. The chain carries TRBV5-1 and TRBJ1-6; the D gene is possibly TRBD1 (5 bases). This CDR3 region has 14 residues. The germline gives CDR1 SGHRS, CDR2 YFSETQ. Trimming shortened V by 4 bases and J by 10 bases, and 15 bases separated the two germline ends. The CDR3 DNA, read in part, is TGCGCCAGCAGCCAAGGGGTCGGGGGGTCACCC. Translated: CASSQGVGGSP. The CDR3 in full is CASSQGVGGSPLHF.

Notes on this clone: The read terminates 3 residues ahead of where the CDR3 ends, so the germline J gene completes it. The chain employs TRBV19 and TRBJ1-5; 11 bases agree with TRBD1. Germline lookup yields CDR1 LNHDA and CDR2 SQIVND (reference sequence). Losses at the gene ends were 5 bases for V and 0 bases for J; bases not matched to a gene: 6. The CDR3 covers 17 residues. The DNA read from the CDR3 is TGTGCCAGTAGTCACGGACAGGGGGCTTATAGCAATCAGCCC. It translates to CASSHGQGAYSNQP. The CDR3 as a whole reads CASSHGQGAYSNQPQHF.

This clone was observed a handful of times. The CDR3 is cut off 3 residues early in the read; its end comes from the germline J gene. The chain uses TRBV7-9 and TRBJ2-7; perhaps TRBD1 as D (6 bases). The germline V gene has CDR1 SEHNR and CDR2 FQNEAQ (reference sequence). This CDR3 has 13 amino acids. V lost 5 bases and J 4 bases, leaving 12 bases between the germline ends. CDR3 sequence: CASSAGQTYEQYF. The part of the CDR3 DNA that was read is TGTGCCAGCAGCGCCGGACAGACATACGAG. Complete variable domain (other parts from reference TRBV7-9 and TRBJ2-7): DTGVSQNPRHKITKRGQNVTFRCDPISEHNRLYWYRQTLGQGPEFLTYFQNEAQLEKSRLLSDRFSAERPKGSFSTLEIQRTEQGDSAMYLCASSAGQTYEQYFGPGTRLTVT.

Note on this clone: The read terminates 3 residues ahead of where the CDR3 ends, so the germline J gene completes it. V usage is TRBV30 and J usage is TRBJ1-1; D is unclear. V lost 4 bases to trimming and J lost 6 bases, with 12 bases between them. The CDR3 extends over 12 amino acids. Germline values: CDR1 GTSNPN, CDR2 SVGIG (reference sequence). The CDR3 here is CAWTAPGPEAFF. Incomplete CDR3 DNA: TGTGCCTGGACGGCCCCGGGTCCTGAA.

Of note for this clone: The sequence runs out 3 residues before the end of the CDR3; the remainder is reconstructed from the germline J gene. Additional DNA sequences in this sample encode the identical CDR3. The rearrangement uses TRBV6-2 or TRBV6-3 and TRBJ2-1; the match to TRBD2 covers 8 bases. After removal of 5 bases from V and 4 bases from J, the junction contained 7 bases not matched to a gene. From germline, CDR1 is MNHEY and CDR2 SVGEGT. This CDR3 comprises 15 residues. The CDR3 protein is CASSPAGGTYNEQFF. The CDR3 bases that were read are TGTGCCAGCAGTCCGGCGGGGGGAACATACAATGAG.

Many counts were recorded for this clone. The read terminates 3 residues ahead of where the CDR3 ends, so the germline J gene completes it. V and J are TRBV20-1 and TRBJ2-7, with TRBD1 as a possible D gene (5 bases). Trimming removed 6 bases at V and 0 bases at J, with 9 bases between. The CDR3 consists of 12 residues. The germline gives CDR1 DFQATT, CDR2 SNEGSKA (reference sequence). CDR3 DNA (partial): TGCAGTGCAAGACAGAGCTCCTACGAG. As protein: CSARQSSYE. The full CDR3 protein is CSARQSSYEQYF.

This clone appeared a few times. The read ends 3 residues early relative to the CDR3; the germline J gene fills the gap. This rearrangement joins TRBV7-2 to TRBJ1-1, with a possible D match to TRBD1 (5 bases). CDR1 SGHTA and CDR2 FQGNSA come from the germline V gene. The CDR3 is made up of 15 amino acids. Trimming cost V 1 base and J 4 bases, with 13 bases left between them. Partial CDR3 DNA: TGTGCCAGCAGCTTAGGTATTAAGGGGCTCACTGAA. Its protein is CASSLGIKGLTE. The full CDR3 protein reads CASSLGIKGLTEAFF.

This clone has at least ten counts. The part of the CDR3 DNA that was read is TGTGCCAGCTCACCACTAGCGGGGAAGTTCGCAGATACG. Translating gives CASSPLAGKFADT. The complete CDR3 sequence is CASSPLAGKFADTQYF. The chain combines TRBV18 with TRBJ2-3, with 8 bases matching TRBD2. The read falls 3 residues short of the CDR3 end, and the missing part is taken from the germline J gene. Trimming at V came to 1 base and at J to 4 bases, leaving 7 bases not matched to a gene. CDR1 KGHSH and CDR2 LQKENI come from the germline V gene. The CDR3 is made up of 16 amino acids.

This clone was seen a few times. At one boundary the junction diverges from the germline segment, which might be a read error. The read ends 3 residues before the CDR3 terminus; that terminus is restored from the germline J gene. The chain employs TRBV7-9 and TRBJ1-1; possibly TRBD1 for D (5 bases). Germline V lookup: CDR1 SEHNR, CDR2 FQNEAQ (reference sequence). The CDR3 consists of 12 residues. CDR3 DNA, as far as it was read: TGTTCCAGCGCCGTAGGGGACACTGAA. Protein product: CSSAVGDTE. The full-length CDR3 reads as CSSAVGDTEAFF.

About this clone itself: The CDR3 extends 3 residues past the end of the read, so its final part is completed from the germline J gene. The chain employs TRBV11-2 and TRBJ2-5; 7 bases are shared with TRBD1. Germline V lookup: CDR1 SGHAT, CDR2 FQNNGV. The J segment lost 0 bases and the V segment lost 5 bases, leaving 6 bases of the junction unmatched. The CDR3 totals 15 residues. The CDR3 here is CASSLGTADQETQYF. The sequenced CDR3 bases are TGTGCCAGCAGCCTCGGGACAGCCGACCAAGAGACC.

This clone was recorded many times. The read falls 3 residues short of the CDR3 end, and the missing part is taken from the germline J gene. The J gene is TRBJ2-7, the V gene TRBV30; TRBD2 agrees at 8 bases. With V trimmed by 0 bases and J by 3 bases, 7 bases remained unmatched. The length of the CDR3 is 15 residues. CDR1 and CDR2 from the germline V gene are GTSNPN and SVGIG (reference sequence). The CDR3 reads CAWSVGGGLHYEQYF. CDR3 bases read: TGTGCCTGGAGTGTCGGGGGGGGCCTTCACTACGAG.

This clone has more than one count but fewer than ten. The read finishes 3 residues shy of the CDR3 end, and the germline J gene is used to complete it. The rearrangement links TRBV6-1 to TRBJ1-1; possibly TRBD1 for D (5 bases). Per germline, CDR1 MNHNS and CDR2 SASEGT. The V and J ends lost 4 bases and 4 bases respectively, with 16 bases between them. The CDR3 runs 15 residues. The covered CDR3 bases are TGTGCCAGCAGTGTATTAGGGGTTGTGGGCACTGAA. It yields the protein CASSVLGVVGTE. The whole CDR3 region reads CASSVLGVVGTEAFF.